This T cell receptor (beta chain) was retrieved from a study of T cell responses to AZD1222 COVID-19 vaccine. Notes on the study in general: Among spike-specific TCRs, nearly half reportedly target unmutated variant regions.

Points on this clone: The antigen is undetermined.

Clones were sequenced by immunoSEQ multiplex PCR, and TCRdb holds only the in-frame ones, with some missing. Seen here are 77,000 or so clones, around 89% observed once, and the top ten hold around 21%. CDR3 length: 14 amino acids. Germline CDR1 reads SGHNT; CDR2 reads YYREEE (reference sequence). Trimming pared 4 bases from V and 5 bases from J, leaving 15 bases between. Sequencing was performed on peripheral blood, taken on day 0 of AZD1222 vaccination. This clonotype originated in an adult in good health. The gene calls are TRBV5-4 and TRBJ1-1; no clear D. The CDR3 loop is CASSGVEWGTEAFF. Here the CDR3 DNA reads TGTGCCAGCAGCGGTGTTGAGTGGGGAACTGAAGCTTTCTTT.